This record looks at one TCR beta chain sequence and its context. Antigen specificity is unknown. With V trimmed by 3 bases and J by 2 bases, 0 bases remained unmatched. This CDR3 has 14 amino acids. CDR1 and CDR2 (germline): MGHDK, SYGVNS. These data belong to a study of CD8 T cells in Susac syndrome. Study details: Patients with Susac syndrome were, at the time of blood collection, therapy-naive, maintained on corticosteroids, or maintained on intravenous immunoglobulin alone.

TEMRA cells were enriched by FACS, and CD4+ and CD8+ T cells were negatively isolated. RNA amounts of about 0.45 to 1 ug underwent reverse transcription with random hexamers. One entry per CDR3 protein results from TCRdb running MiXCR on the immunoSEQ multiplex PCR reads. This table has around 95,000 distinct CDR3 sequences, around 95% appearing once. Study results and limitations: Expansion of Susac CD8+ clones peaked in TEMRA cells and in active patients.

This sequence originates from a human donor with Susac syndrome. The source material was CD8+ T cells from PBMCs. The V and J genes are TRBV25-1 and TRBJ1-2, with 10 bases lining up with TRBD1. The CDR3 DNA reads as TGTGCCAGCAGTGAGGGACAGGGGAACTATGGCTACACCTTC. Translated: CASSEGQGNYGYTF.